One T cell receptor beta chain is described in this entry. The data were taken from a study of circulating and synovial CD4+ cells in juvenile arthritis. The method was immunoSEQ multiplex PCR; TCRdb's version includes in-frame clones alone and lacks a portion of them. Seen here are about 33,000 clones, about 95% observed once, and the top ten hold 0.15% to 0.2%. Trimming removed 7 bases at V and 2 bases at J, with 9 bases between. Looked up from germline, CDR1 is MDHEN and CDR2 is SYDVKM. The CDR3 extends over 12 amino acids. Sequenced material: CD4+ T cells from blood. This receptor was identified in a human donor with juvenile idiopathic arthritis. This rearrangement joins TRBV28 to TRBJ2-7; no definite D call. The CDR3 region is CASTSMAYEQYF. CDR3 in DNA: TGTGCCAGCACGAGCATGGCCTACGAGCAGTACTTC.